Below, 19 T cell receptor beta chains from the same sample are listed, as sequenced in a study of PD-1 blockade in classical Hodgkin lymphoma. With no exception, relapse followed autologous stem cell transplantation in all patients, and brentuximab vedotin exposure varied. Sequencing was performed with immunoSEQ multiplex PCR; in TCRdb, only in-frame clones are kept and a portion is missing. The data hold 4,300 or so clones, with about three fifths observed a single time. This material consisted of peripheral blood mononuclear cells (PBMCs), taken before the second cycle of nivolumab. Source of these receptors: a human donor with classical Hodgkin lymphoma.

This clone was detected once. The CDR3 bases are TGTGCCAGCAGCGTGGACAGGGGGTTCTACGAGCAGTACTTC. Translated: CASSVDRGFYEQYF. The chain has TRBV7-2 and TRBJ2-7; 10 nucleotides match TRBD1. The V and J ends lost 5 bases and 3 bases, in that order; junction bases with no gene match: 4. The CDR3 spans 14 residues. Germline V gene lookup returns CDR1 SGHTA and CDR2 FQGNSA.

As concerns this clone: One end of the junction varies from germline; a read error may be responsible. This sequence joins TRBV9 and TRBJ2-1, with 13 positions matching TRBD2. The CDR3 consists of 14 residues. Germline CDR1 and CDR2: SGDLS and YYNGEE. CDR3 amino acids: CASSSGLAGPGLVF. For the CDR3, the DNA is TGTGCCAGCAGCTCGGGACTAGCGGGGCCCGGATTGGTCTTC.

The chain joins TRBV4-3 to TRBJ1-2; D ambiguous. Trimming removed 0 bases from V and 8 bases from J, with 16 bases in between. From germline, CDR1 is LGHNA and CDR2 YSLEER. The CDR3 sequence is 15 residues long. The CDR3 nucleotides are TGCGCCAGCAGCCAAGAATTCCAGCAAGGTAGCGGCTACACCTTC. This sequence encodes CASSQEFQQGSGYTF.

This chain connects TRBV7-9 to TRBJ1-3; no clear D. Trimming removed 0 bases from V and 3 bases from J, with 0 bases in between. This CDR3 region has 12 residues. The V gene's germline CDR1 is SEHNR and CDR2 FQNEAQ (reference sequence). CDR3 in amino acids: CASSLAGNTIYF. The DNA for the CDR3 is TGTGCCAGCAGCTTAGCTGGAAACACCATATATTTT.

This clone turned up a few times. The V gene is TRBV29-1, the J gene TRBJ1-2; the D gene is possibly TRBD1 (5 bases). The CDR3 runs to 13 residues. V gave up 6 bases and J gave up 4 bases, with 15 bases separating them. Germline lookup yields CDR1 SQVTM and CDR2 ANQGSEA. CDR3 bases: TGCAGCGTCGATCCGGGGCAGGGCTATGGCTACACCTTC. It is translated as CSVDPGQGYGYTF.

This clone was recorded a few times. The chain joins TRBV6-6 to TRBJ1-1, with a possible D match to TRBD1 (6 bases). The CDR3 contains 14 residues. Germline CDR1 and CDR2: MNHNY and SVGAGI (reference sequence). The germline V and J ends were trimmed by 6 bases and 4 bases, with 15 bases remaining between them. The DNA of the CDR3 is TGTGCCAGCAGGCCCAGGGGCCGGGGCACTGAAGCTTTCTTT. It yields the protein CASRPRGRGTEAFF.

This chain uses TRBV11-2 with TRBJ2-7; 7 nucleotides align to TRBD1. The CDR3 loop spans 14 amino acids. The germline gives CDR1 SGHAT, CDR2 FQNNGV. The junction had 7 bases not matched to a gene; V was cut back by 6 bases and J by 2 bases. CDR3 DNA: TGTGCCAGCAGGGACAGGTACAGTACCTACGAGCAGTACTTC. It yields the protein CASRDRYSTYEQYF. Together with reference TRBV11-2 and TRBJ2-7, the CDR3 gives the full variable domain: EAGVAQSPRYKIIEKRQSVAFWCNPISGHATLYWYQQILGQGPKLLIQFQNNGVVDDSQLPKDRFSAERLKGVDSTLKIQPAKLEDSAVYLCASRDRYSTYEQYFGPGTRLTVT.

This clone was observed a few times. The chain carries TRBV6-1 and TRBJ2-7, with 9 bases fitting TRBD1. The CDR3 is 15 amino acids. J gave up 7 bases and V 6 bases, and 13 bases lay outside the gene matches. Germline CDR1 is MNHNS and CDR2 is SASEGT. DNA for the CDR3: TGTGCCAGCAGACTCGGACAGGGGACCTTTCGTGAGCAGTACTTC. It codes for CASRLGQGTFREQYF.

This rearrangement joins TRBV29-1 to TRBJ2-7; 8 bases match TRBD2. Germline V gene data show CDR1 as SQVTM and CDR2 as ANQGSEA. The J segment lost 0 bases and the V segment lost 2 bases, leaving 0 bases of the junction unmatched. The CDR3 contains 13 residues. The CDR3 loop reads CSVELAGSYEQYF. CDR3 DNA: TGCAGCGTTGAACTAGCGGGCTCCTACGAGCAGTACTTC.

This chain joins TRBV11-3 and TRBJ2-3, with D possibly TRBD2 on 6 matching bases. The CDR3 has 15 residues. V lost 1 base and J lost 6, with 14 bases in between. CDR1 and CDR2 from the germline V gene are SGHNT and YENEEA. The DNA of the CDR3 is TGTGCCAGCAGCTTAGGAGTTAGCGGTACGGATACGCAGTATTTT. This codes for CASSLGVSGTDTQYF. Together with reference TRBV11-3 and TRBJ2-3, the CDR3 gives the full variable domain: EAGVVQSPRYKIIEKKQPVAFWCNPISGHNTLYWYLQNLGQGPELLIRYENEEAVDDSQLPKDRFSAERLKGVDSTLKIQPAELGDSAVYLCASSLGVSGTDTQYFGPGTRLTVL.

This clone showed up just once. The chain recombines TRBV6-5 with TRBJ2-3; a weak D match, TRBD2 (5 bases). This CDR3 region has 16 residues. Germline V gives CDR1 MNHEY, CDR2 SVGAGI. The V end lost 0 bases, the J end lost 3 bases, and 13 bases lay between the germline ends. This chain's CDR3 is CASSYSRAVITDTQYF. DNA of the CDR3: TGTGCCAGCAGTTACTCGAGGGCTGTTATTACAGATACGCAGTATTTT.

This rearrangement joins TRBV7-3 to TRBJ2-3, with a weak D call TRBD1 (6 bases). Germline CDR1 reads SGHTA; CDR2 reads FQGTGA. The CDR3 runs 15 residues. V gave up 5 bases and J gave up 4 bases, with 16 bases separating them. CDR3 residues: CASSLGQSGADTQYF. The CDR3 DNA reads TGTGCCAGCAGCCTGGGACAAAGTGGAGCAGATACGCAGTATTTT.

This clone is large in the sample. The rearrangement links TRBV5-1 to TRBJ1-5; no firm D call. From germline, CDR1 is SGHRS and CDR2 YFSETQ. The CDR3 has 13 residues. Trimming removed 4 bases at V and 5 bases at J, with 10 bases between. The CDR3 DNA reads TGCGCCAGCAGCGCCGGGAGCGATCAGCCCCAGCATTTT. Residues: CASSAGSDQPQHF.

The CDR3: CSASKIDTQYF. In DNA form, the CDR3 reads TGCAGTGCTAGCAAGATTGATACGCAGTATTTT. The rearrangement uses TRBV20-1 and TRBJ2-3; D is ambiguous. V was shortened by 3 bases and J by 6 bases, with 7 bases between the two germline ends. Germline V gene sequence: CDR1 DFQATT, CDR2 SNEGSKA (reference sequence). The CDR3 length is 11 residues.

CDR3 coding DNA: TGTGCCAGCAGCACATACGGGGGACAGATAAATTCACCCCTCCACTTT. The encoded protein is CASSTYGGQINSPLHF. This chain connects TRBV28 to TRBJ1-6; TRBD1 matches 7 bases. Trimming at V came to 6 bases and at J to 7 bases, leaving 12 bases not matched to a gene. The V gene's germline CDR1 is MDHEN and CDR2 SYDVKM. This CDR3 comprises 16 residues.

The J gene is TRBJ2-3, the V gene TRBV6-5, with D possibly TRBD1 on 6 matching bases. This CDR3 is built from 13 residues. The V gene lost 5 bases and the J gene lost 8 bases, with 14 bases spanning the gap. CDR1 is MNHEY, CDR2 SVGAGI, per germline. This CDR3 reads CASSARDKSTQYF. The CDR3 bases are TGTGCCAGCAGTGCCAGGGACAAGAGTACGCAGTATTTT.

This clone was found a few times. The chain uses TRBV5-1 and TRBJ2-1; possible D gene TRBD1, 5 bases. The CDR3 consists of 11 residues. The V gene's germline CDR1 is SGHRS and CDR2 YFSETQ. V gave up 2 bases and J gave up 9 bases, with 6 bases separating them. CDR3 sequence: CASSFRGEQFF. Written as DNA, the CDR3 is TGCGCCAGCAGCTTTAGGGGTGAGCAGTTCTTC.

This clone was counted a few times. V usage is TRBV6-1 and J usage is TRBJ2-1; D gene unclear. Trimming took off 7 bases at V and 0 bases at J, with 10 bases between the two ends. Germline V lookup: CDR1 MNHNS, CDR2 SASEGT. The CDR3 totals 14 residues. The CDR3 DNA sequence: TGTGCCAGCAAGGCTTCTACCTCCTACAATGAGCAGTTCTTC. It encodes CASKASTSYNEQFF.

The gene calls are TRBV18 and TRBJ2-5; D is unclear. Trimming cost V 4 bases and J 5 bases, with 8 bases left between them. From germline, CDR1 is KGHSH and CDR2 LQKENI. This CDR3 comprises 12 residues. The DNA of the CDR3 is TGTGCCAGCTCACAGGCCCCTGAGACCCAGTACTTC. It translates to CASSQAPETQYF.